This T cell receptor beta chain was profiled in a study of blood T cell repertoires in COVID-19. Original processing notes: The assay estimated nucleated cells by amplifying reference gene primers. Using immunoSEQ multiplex PCR, the repertoire was profiled, and TCRdb retains in-frame clones only, with some absent. V and J calls and clone size are given by that table; D and trimming were obtained from the DNA. Altogether hundreds of thousands of clones are present, around nine tenths being singletons, with the ten largest covering about 12%. Germline assignment: CDR1 ENHRY and CDR2 SYGVKD. This CDR3 spans 17 amino acids. V lost 2 bases to trimming and J lost 5 bases, with 21 bases between them.

The genes are TRBV10-3 and TRBJ1-2, with a possible D match to TRBD1 (6 bases). The material sequenced was peripheral blood. The TCR comes from a woman younger than 30 who had recovered from COVID-19. In DNA, the CDR3 is TGTGCCATCAGTGAGGACTCAGGGGCCTTCACCCTTTATGGCTACACCTTC. This sequence encodes CAISEDSGAFTLYGYTF.